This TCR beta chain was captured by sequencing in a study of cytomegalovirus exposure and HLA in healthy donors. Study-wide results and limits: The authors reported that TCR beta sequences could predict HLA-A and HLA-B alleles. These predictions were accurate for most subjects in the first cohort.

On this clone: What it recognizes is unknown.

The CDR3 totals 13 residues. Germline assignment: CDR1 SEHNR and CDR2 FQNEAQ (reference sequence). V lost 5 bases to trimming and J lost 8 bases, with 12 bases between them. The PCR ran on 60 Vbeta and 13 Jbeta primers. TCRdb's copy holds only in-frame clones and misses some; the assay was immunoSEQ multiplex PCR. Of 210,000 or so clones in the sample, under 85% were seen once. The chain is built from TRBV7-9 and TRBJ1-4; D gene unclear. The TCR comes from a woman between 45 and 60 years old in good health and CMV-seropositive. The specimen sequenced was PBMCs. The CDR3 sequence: CASSPGIQEKLFF. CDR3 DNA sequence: TGTGCCAGCAGCCCGGGAATACAGGAAAAACTGTTTTTT.